The 31 T cell receptor beta chains listed next were all sequenced from one sample in a study of cytomegalovirus exposure and HLA in healthy donors. Researchers ran the PCR with 60 Vbeta and 13 Jbeta primers. Only in-frame clones appear in the TCRdb table, and some are missing; sequencing was by immunoSEQ multiplex PCR. The table has about 120,000 clones, 77% seen once; the top ten hold approximately 10%. The material sequenced was PBMCs. These receptors all come from a man aged 40-50 years in good health and CMV-seropositive.

The chain employs TRBV9 and TRBJ1-1; D possibly corresponds to TRBD1 (6 bases). The ends were cut back, 2 bases at V and 5 bases at J, with 13 bases in the middle. The CDR3 contains 14 residues. Germline loops: CDR1 SGDLS, CDR2 YYNGEE. This CDR3 reads CASSVGGGWTEAFF. CDR3 nucleotide sequence: TGTGCCAGCAGCGTGGGGGGGGGCTGGACTGAAGCTTTCTTT.

Turning to this clone: The germline gene is not matched at one end of the junction; a read error may be the cause. This chain uses TRBV5-5 with TRBJ2-6; TRBD1 matches 9 bases. Per germline, CDR1 SGHKS and CDR2 YYEKEE (reference sequence). The CDR3 sequence is 17 residues long. CDR3 coding DNA: TGTGCCAGCAGCTCCGGGACAGGGCCCTCTGAGGCCAACGTCCTGACTTTC. As protein: CASSSGTGPSEANVLTF.

This rearrangement joins TRBV1 to TRBJ2-5; TRBD2 is the table's D call, not checked against the DNA. TRBV1 is given as a pseudogene. This CDR3 comprises 17 residues. The CDR3 here is CTSSSLGGLLGWETQYF. DNA of the CDR3: TGCACCAGCAGCTCCCTGGGCGGGCTCCTAGGCTGGGAGACCCAGTACTTC.

Regarding this clone: A read error is possible here, since a much larger clone lies one base away. The genes are TRBV4-1 and TRBJ2-6; D might be TRBD1 (5 bases). The CDR3 is 16 residues long. Germline V gene sequence: CDR1 MGHRA, CDR2 YSYEKL. The CDR3 here is CASSQIAGSGANGLTF. CDR3 DNA: TGCGCCAGCAGCCAGATTGCCGGCTCTGGGGCCAACGGCCTGACTTTC.

The V gene is TRBV2, the J gene TRBJ1-1; TRBD1 might be the D (5 bases). Deletions cut 8 bases from V and 0 bases from J, with 22 bases between. CDR3 length: 17 amino acids. Germline values: CDR1 SNHLY, CDR2 FYNNEI. The CDR3 bases are TGTGCCAGCGAACAAATCCCCCCACAGGTCATGAACACTGAAGCTTTCTTT. It is translated as CASEQIPPQVMNTEAFF. The complete variable domain, with remaining parts taken from reference TRBV2 and TRBJ1-1, reads EPEVTQTPSHQVTQMGQEVILRCVPISNHLYFYWYRQILGQKVEFLVSFYNNEISEKSEIFDDQFSVERPDGSNFTLKIRSTKLEDSAMYFCASEQIPPQVMNTEAFFGQGTRLTVV.

The V call is TRBV7-9, the J call TRBJ1-1, with D maybe TRBD1 (6 bases). The CDR3 extends over 15 amino acids. Trimming removed 5 bases from V and 2 bases from J, with 15 bases in between. CDR1 is SEHNR, CDR2 FQNEAQ, per germline (reference sequence). The CDR3 DNA sequence: TGTGCCAGCAGCGCCAGGCGACAGGTTAACACTGAAGCTTTCTTT. Translation gives CASSARRQVNTEAFF.

The rearrangement joins TRBV5-5 to TRBJ2-7; possibly TRBD1 for D (6 bases). CDR3 size: 15 residues. Trimming took 0 bases from V and 4 from J, leaving 14 bases between them. Per germline, CDR1 SGHKS and CDR2 YYEKEE (reference sequence). CDR3 amino acids: CASSLALRTAYEQYF. In DNA form, the CDR3 reads TGTGCCAGCAGCTTGGCCTTAAGGACAGCTTACGAGCAGTACTTC.

This clone was seen just once. This chain uses TRBV27 with TRBJ1-1, with TRBD1 identical over 7 bases. The CDR3 runs to 12 residues. V lost 3 bases and J lost 8; bases outside the gene matches: 3. Germline-derived CDR1 and CDR2 are MNHEY and SMNVEV (reference sequence). CDR3 protein: CASSFLTGEAFF. CDR3 sequence (DNA): TGTGCCAGCAGTTTCCTGACAGGGGAAGCTTTCTTT.

The V gene is TRBV19, the J gene TRBJ1-4, with 11 bases matching TRBD1. V lost 6 bases, J lost 3 bases, and 15 bases stayed unmatched. The germline CDR1 and CDR2 sequences are LNHDA and SQIVND (reference sequence). The CDR3 has 19 residues. The CDR3 is CASRSRVRGQGGPNEKLFF. The CDR3 DNA follows: TGTGCCAGTAGATCCCGGGTCCGGGGACAGGGGGGACCTAATGAAAAACTGTTTTTT.

This chain uses TRBV6-5 with TRBJ2-7, with D possibly being TRBD2 (6 bases). Germline V gives CDR1 MNHEY, CDR2 SVGAGI. The CDR3 totals 14 residues. Trimming removed 2 bases at V and 3 bases at J, with 11 bases between. This chain's CDR3 is CASSYDYGGYEQYF. DNA of the CDR3: TGTGCCAGCAGTTACGACTACGGGGGCTACGAGCAGTACTTC.

The CDR3 DNA sequence: TGCGCCAGCAGCCAAGGGGGACAGAGGGCGTCCAACTATGGCTACACCTTC. It specifies CASSQGGQRASNYGYTF. The chain couples TRBV4-3 to TRBJ1-2, with TRBD1 matching over 7 bases. V lost 1 base to trimming and J lost 2 bases; unmatched junction nucleotides: 10. Germline-derived CDR1 and CDR2 are LGHNA and YSLEER. The CDR3 covers 17 residues.

This chain links TRBV7-9 with TRBJ1-2, with unresolved D. CDR3 length equals 13 residues. Germline CDR1 SEHNR, CDR2 FQNEAQ (reference sequence). V was trimmed by 5 bases and J by 4 bases, leaving 11 bases between them. DNA of the CDR3: TGTGCCAGCAGCCCCTCCGGGATCTATGGCTACACCTTC. It codes for CASSPSGIYGYTF.

There are a few counts of this clone. J is TRBJ2-5 and V is TRBV11-2; 8 bases fit TRBD1. CDR3 length: 15 residues. Germline V CDR1 and CDR2: SGHAT, FQNNGV. V shed 0 bases, J shed 2 bases, and the junction held 2 bases outside the gene matches. In nucleotides, the CDR3 is TGTGCCAGCAGCTTAGATCACAGGGGGCAAGAGACCCAGTACTTC. As protein: CASSLDHRGQETQYF.

The rearrangement uses TRBV19 and TRBJ2-7; tentative D call: TRBD1 (5 bases). V shed 3 bases and J shed 2 bases, with 14 bases lying between them. Per the germline V gene, CDR1 is LNHDA and CDR2 is SQIVND (reference sequence). This CDR3 is built from 15 residues. This CDR3 is CASSIALGRAYEQYF. CDR3 DNA: TGTGCCAGTAGTATCGCGTTGGGCAGGGCCTACGAGCAGTACTTC.

The genes are TRBV11-2 and TRBJ2-1, with TRBD1 matching 11 bases. The CDR3 extends over 15 amino acids. Germline trimming cut 5 bases from V and 2 bases from J; bases unmatched to any gene: 2. Germline CDR1 and CDR2: SGHAT and FQNNGV. The CDR3 spells CASSRTGGAYNEQFF. For the CDR3, the DNA is TGTGCCAGCAGCCGGACAGGGGGCGCCTACAATGAGCAGTTCTTC. Drawing the rest from reference TRBV11-2 and TRBJ2-1, the complete variable domain is EAGVAQSPRYKIIEKRQSVAFWCNPISGHATLYWYQQILGQGPKLLIQFQNNGVVDDSQLPKDRFSAERLKGVDSTLKIQPAKLEDSAVYLCASSRTGGAYNEQFFGPGTRLTVL.

As DNA, the CDR3 is TGTGCCAGCAACCCGAACTTTGGCTCTGGAAACACCATATATTTT. Translating it yields CASNPNFGSGNTIYF. The chain has TRBV6-1 and TRBJ1-3, with unresolved D. This CDR3 region has 15 residues. Trimming shortened V by 7 bases and J by 0 bases, and 13 bases separated the two germline ends. From germline, CDR1 is MNHNS and CDR2 SASEGT.

V gene TRBV4-3 combines with J gene TRBJ1-2; D is possibly TRBD1 (6 bases). The CDR3 has 13 residues. Trimming removed 1 base from V and 8 bases from J, with 11 bases in between. Germline CDR1 and CDR2: LGHNA and YSLEER. CDR3 DNA: TGCGCCAGCAGCCAAGTTACAGGGAGCGGCTACACCTTC. Encoded protein: CASSQVTGSGYTF.

The rearrangement links TRBV27 to TRBJ2-1; 9 bases line up with TRBD2. V shed 0 bases and J 4 bases; nucleotides not matched to a gene: 1. The CDR3 loop spans 15 amino acids. Germline CDR1 MNHEY, CDR2 SMNVEV (reference sequence). The CDR3 DNA reads TGTGCCAGCAGTTTATCTAGCGGGGGTTACAATGAGCAGTTCTTC. Its protein product is CASSLSSGGYNEQFF.

This clone occurred once. A read error may account for a junction end that differs from germline. Other DNA sequences of this sample code for an identical CDR3. V is TRBV7-9 and J is TRBJ2-2; 7 bases map to TRBD1. The CDR3 spans 18 residues. The germline CDR1 and CDR2 sequences are SEHNR and FQNEAQ (reference sequence). CDR3 sequence: CASSLGDPRDSNTGELFF. In nucleotides, the CDR3 is TGTGCCAGCAGCTTAGGGGACCCCCGGGACAGTAACACCGGGGAACTGTTTTTT.

In this sample, this clone turned up a few times. The CDR3 nucleotides read TGTGCCAGCAGTTACTCGGGGGGAGGGCAGCCCCAGCATTTT. This codes for CASSYSGGGQPQHF. The V call is TRBV6-7, the J call TRBJ1-5; TRBD1 might be the D (5 bases). TRBV6-7 is designated an ORF whose function remains uncertain. Trimming left V 0 bases short and J 7 bases short, with 10 bases between. The CDR3 runs to 14 residues.

This clone was observed many times. The chain combines TRBV27 with TRBJ1-6, with D tentatively TRBD1 (6 bases). The CDR3 covers 15 residues. The germline gives CDR1 MNHEY, CDR2 SMNVEV (reference sequence). Trimming took off 2 bases at V and 9 bases at J, with 14 bases between the two ends. As DNA, the CDR3 is TGTGCCAGCAGTTTACTAGGCAGGGGTTCTTCACCCCTCCACTTT. It is translated as CASSLLGRGSSPLHF.

The J gene is TRBJ2-2, the V gene TRBV5-6, with a possible D match to TRBD1 (5 bases). Per the germline V gene, CDR1 is SGHDT and CDR2 is YYEEEE. Between the trimmed V and J ends, which lost 4 bases and 3 bases, there was a span of 16 bases. This CDR3 spans 16 amino acids. The CDR3 loop is CASSTDMVRYTGELFF. For the CDR3, the DNA is TGTGCCAGCAGCACGGACATGGTTCGGTACACCGGGGAGCTGTTTTTT.

The chain employs TRBV4-1 and TRBJ1-1, with D unclear. This CDR3 contains 16 residues. Between the trimmed V and J ends, which lost 0 bases and 1 base, there was a span of 12 bases. Germline CDR1 and CDR2: MGHRA and YSYEKL. In nucleotides, the CDR3 is TGCGCCAGCAGCCAAGAAAAACGGGGAGGGAACACTGAAGCTTTCTTT. It codes for CASSQEKRGGNTEAFF.

V usage is TRBV5-1 and J usage is TRBJ2-6; D is unresolved. Trimming removed 1 base from V and 0 bases from J, with 5 bases in between. This CDR3 spans 15 amino acids. CDR1 is SGHRS and CDR2 is YFSETQ in the germline V gene. CDR3 in amino acids: CASSLPLSGANVLTF. The DNA for the CDR3 is TGCGCCAGCAGCTTGCCCCTCTCTGGGGCCAACGTCCTGACTTTC.

The chain is built from TRBV6-5 and TRBJ1-2, with D unclear. V lost 5 bases and J lost 6, with 16 bases in between. Germline lookup yields CDR1 MNHEY and CDR2 SVGAGI. CDR3 size: 14 residues. CDR3 DNA: TGTGCCAGCAGTACCCCCAGGAATATAGATGGCTACACCTTC. It encodes CASSTPRNIDGYTF.

This chain connects TRBV7-6 to TRBJ2-2; D is undetermined. This CDR3 is built from 11 residues. Germline assignment: CDR1 SGHVS and CDR2 FNYEAQ. The V end lost 5 bases, the J end lost 6 bases, and 4 bases lay between the germline ends. Written as DNA, the CDR3 is TGTGCCAGCAGCACAGCCGGGGAGCTGTTTTTT. This gives the protein CASSTAGELFF.

This chain's CDR3 is CASSLRGLVAFF. CDR3 in DNA: TGTGCCAGCAGTTTGAGGGGGCTCGTTGCTTTCTTT. The chain joins TRBV28 to TRBJ1-1, with 7 bases lining up with TRBD1. The CDR3 totals 12 residues. V was pared by 3 bases and J by 11 bases, with 6 bases of the junction left unmatched. Germline V gene lookup returns CDR1 MDHEN and CDR2 SYDVKM.

The chain recombines TRBV19 with TRBJ2-1; D might be TRBD2 (6 bases). CDR1 and CDR2 from the germline V gene are LNHDA and SQIVND (reference sequence). The germline V and J ends were trimmed by 6 bases and 4 bases, with 13 bases remaining between them. The CDR3 runs to 14 residues. The chain's CDR3 is CASRVTSQYNEQFF. As DNA, the CDR3 is TGTGCCAGTAGGGTCACTAGCCAATACAATGAGCAGTTCTTC.

This chain links TRBV28 with TRBJ2-7; 10 nucleotides agree with TRBD2. This CDR3 spans 14 amino acids. V shed 5 bases and J 7 bases; nucleotides not matched to a gene: 8. CDR1 and CDR2 from the germline V gene are MDHEN and SYDVKM. As DNA, the CDR3 is TGTGCCAGCAGTCGGCTAGCGGGGGTGTCGGAGCAGTACTTC. Translation: CASSRLAGVSEQYF. The variable domain in full, with the rest retrieved from reference TRBV28 and TRBJ2-7, is DVKVTQSSRYLVKRTGEKVFLECVQDMDHENMFWYRQDPGLGLRLIYFSYDVKMKEKGDIPEGYSVSREKKERFSLILESASTNQTSMYLCASSRLAGVSEQYFGPGTRLTVT.

Comments on this clone: A junction boundary mismatches the germline segment, possibly from a read error. The rearrangement joins TRBV11-2 to TRBJ2-5; 7 nucleotides agree with TRBD1. CDR3 length: 15 amino acids. Germline CDR1 SGHAT, CDR2 FQNNGV. CDR3: CASSQVPTGAETQYF. CDR3 nucleotide sequence: TGCGCCAGCAGCCAAGTCCCTACAGGGGCGGAGACCCAGTACTTC.

This clone was recorded only once. The chain recombines TRBV9 with TRBJ2-7, with 7 bases that match TRBD1. CDR3 length: 15 residues. Trimming cost V 0 bases and J 4 bases; bases outside gene matches: 7. CDR1 SGDLS and CDR2 YYNGEE come from the germline V gene. CDR3: CASSVGQGVRYEQYF. The DNA of the CDR3 is TGTGCCAGCAGCGTAGGGCAGGGGGTTCGGTACGAGCAGTACTTC. The full variable domain, its missing parts supplied by reference TRBV9 and TRBJ2-7, is DSGVTQTPKHLITATGQRVTLRCSPRSGDLSVYWYQQSLDQGLQFLIQYYNGEERAKGNILERFSAQQFPDLHSELNLSSLELGDSALYFCASSVGQGVRYEQYFGPGTRLTVT.